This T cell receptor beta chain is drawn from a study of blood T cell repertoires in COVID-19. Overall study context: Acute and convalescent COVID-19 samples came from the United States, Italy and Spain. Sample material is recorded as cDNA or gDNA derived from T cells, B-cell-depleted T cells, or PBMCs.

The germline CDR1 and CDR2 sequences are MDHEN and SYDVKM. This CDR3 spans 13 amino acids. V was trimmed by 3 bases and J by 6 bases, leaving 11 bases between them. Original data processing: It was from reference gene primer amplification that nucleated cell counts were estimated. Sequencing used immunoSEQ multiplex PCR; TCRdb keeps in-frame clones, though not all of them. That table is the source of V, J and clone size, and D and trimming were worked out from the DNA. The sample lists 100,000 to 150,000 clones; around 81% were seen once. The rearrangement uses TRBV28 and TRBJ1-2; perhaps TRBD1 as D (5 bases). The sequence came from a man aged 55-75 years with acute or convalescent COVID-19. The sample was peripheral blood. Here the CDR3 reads CASSLGQSDGYTF. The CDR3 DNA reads TGTGCCAGCAGTTTGGGGCAGTCCGATGGCTACACCTTC.